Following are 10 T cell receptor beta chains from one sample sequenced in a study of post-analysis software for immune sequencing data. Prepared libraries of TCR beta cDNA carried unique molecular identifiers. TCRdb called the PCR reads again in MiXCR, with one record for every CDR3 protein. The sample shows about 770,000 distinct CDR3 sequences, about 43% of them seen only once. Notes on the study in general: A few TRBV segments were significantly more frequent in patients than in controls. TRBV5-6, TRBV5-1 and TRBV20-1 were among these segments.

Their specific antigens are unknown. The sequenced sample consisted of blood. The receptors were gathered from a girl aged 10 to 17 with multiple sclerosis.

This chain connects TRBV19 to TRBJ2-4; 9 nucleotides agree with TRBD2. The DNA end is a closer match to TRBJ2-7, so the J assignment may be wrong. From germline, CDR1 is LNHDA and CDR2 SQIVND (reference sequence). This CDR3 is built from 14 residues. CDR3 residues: CASSEGLAINEQYF. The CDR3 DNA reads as TGTGCCAGTAGTGAAGGACTAGCGATCAACGAGCAGTACTTC.

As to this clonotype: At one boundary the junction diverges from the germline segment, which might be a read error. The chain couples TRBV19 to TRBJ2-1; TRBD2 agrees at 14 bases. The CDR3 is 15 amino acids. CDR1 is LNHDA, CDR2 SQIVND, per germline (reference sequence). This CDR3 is CAGSSRTSGRNEQFF. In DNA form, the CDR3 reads TGTGCCGGTAGCAGCCGGACTAGCGGGAGGAATGAGCAGTTCTTC.

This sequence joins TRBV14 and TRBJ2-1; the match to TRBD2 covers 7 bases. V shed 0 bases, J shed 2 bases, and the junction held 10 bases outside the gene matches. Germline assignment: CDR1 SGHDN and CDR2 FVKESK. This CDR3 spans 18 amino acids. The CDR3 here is CASSQDHRAGEAYNEQFF. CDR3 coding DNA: TGTGCCAGCAGCCAAGATCATCGGGCGGGAGAGGCCTACAATGAGCAGTTCTTC.

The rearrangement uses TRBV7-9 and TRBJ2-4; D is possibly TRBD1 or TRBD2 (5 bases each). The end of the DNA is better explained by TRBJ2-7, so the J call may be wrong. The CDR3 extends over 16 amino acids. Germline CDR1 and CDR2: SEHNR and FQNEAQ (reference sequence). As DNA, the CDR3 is TGTGCCAGCAGCTTATATGGCCGGGGCAAGCCCTACGAGCAGTACTTC. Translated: CASSLYGRGKPYEQYF.

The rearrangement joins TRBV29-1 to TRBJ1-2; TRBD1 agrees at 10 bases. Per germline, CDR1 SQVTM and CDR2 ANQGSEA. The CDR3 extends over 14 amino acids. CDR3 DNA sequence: TGCAGTGCGGACCGGGACAGGGGAAACTATGGCTACACCTTC. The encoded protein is CSADRDRGNYGYTF.

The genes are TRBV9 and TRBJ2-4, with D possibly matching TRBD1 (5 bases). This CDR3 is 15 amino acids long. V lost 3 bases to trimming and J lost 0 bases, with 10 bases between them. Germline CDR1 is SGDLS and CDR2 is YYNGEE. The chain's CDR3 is CASSAKGVAKNIQYF. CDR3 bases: TGTGCCAGCAGCGCCAAAGGGGTAGCCAAAAACATTCAGTACTTC.

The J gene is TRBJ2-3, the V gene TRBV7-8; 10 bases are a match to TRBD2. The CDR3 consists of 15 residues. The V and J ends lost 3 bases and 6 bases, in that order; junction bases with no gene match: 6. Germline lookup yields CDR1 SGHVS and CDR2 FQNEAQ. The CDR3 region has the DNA TGTGCCAGCAGCTTTATACTAGCGGGAACGGATACGCAGTATTTT. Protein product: CASSFILAGTDTQYF.

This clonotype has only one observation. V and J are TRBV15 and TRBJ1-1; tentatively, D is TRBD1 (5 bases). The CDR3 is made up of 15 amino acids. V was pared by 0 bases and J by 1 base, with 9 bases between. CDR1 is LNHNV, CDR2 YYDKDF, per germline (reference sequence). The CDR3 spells CATSRDRGGNTEAFF. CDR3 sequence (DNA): TGTGCCACCAGCAGAGATCGTGGGGGGAACACTGAAGCTTTCTTT.

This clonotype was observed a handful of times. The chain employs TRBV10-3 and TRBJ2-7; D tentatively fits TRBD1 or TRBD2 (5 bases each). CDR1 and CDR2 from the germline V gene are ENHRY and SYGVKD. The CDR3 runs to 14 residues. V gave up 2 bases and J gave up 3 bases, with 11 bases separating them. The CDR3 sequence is CAISEVGTLYEQYF. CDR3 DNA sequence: TGTGCCATCAGTGAGGTGGGGACCCTCTACGAGCAGTACTTC.

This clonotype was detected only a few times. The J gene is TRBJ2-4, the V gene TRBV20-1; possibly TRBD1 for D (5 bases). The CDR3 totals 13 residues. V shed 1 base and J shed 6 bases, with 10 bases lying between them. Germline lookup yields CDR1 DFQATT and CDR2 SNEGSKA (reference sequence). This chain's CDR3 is CSARVTEANIQYF. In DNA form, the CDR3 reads TGCAGTGCTAGAGTGACAGAAGCAAACATTCAGTACTTC.